Following are 10 T cell receptor beta chains from one sample sequenced in a study of shared clonotypes between healthy human individuals. Sequenced by immunoSEQ multiplex PCR; TCRdb stores in-frame clones only, minus some. The sample lists about 1.1 million clones, about 84% seen once, with roughly 0.57% in the top ten. Sequencing was done on a sample of memory CD4+ T cells from PBMCs. The subset here: CD45RA-negative fraction. These receptors were collected from a man between 18 and 29 years old in good health. Some clones in this sample may be carry-over from other donors' samples.

This chain uses TRBV21-1 with TRBJ2-7; the table's D gene call, TRBD2, was not cross checked with the DNA. TRBV21-1 is a pseudogene segment. CDR3 size: 15 residues. Here the CDR3 reads CASSKREERAYEQYF. In DNA, the CDR3 is TGTGCCAGCAGCAAGCGGGAGGAACGGGCCTACGAGCAGTACTTC.

This rearrangement joins TRBV7-2 to TRBJ1-1; D is ambiguous. The length of the CDR3 is 14 residues. The germline V gene has CDR1 SGHTA and CDR2 FQGNSA. Trimming removed 3 bases at V and 1 base at J, with 9 bases between. The CDR3 nucleotides read TGTGCCAGCAGCTTGCGTGCCAGGAACACTGAAGCTTTCTTT. This codes for CASSLRARNTEAFF.

The J gene is TRBJ2-4, the V gene TRBV4-1; tentatively, D is TRBD1 (6 bases). The germline V gene has CDR1 MGHRA and CDR2 YSYEKL. CDR3 length: 15 amino acids. Trimming pared 8 bases from V and 0 bases from J, leaving 14 bases between. The DNA for the CDR3 is TGCGCCAGCGGTGGACAGATACTAGCCAAAAACATTCAGTACTTC. This codes for CASGGQILAKNIQYF.

On this clone itself: Other nucleotide sequences from this sample produce the same CDR3. The chain combines TRBV28 with TRBJ2-1; no reliable D call. Germline CDR1 MDHEN, CDR2 SYDVKM. The V end lost 5 bases, the J end lost 8 bases, and 7 bases lay between the germline ends. This CDR3 contains 11 residues. Written as DNA, the CDR3 is TGTGCCAGCAGTCTCCTATATGAGCAGTTCTTC. Amino acids: CASSLLYEQFF.

The chain carries TRBV11-2 and TRBJ1-1; D is unresolved. The CDR3 runs to 14 residues. Germline V gives CDR1 SGHAT, CDR2 FQNNGV. V lost 5 bases, J lost 2 bases, and 12 bases lay in between. CDR3 sequence: CASSVQRYNTEAFF. The CDR3 nucleotides are TGTGCCAGCAGCGTCCAACGGTATAACACTGAAGCTTTCTTT.

As regards this clone: A far larger clone is one base from this, pointing to a likely read error. V is TRBV30 and J is TRBJ1-1; no clear D gene. V was cut by 2 bases and J by 3 bases, with 1 base left in between. The length of the CDR3 is 10 residues. Per germline, CDR1 GTSNPN and CDR2 SVGIG (reference sequence). CDR3 loop: CAWSYTEAFF. The CDR3 DNA reads TGTGCCTGGAGTTACACTGAAGCTTTCTTT.

The rearrangement uses TRBV6-6 and TRBJ2-5; D perhaps matches TRBD1 (5 bases). Germline CDR1 MNHNY, CDR2 SVGAGI (reference sequence). Trimming pared 6 bases from V and 11 bases from J, leaving 13 bases between. The CDR3 consists of 11 residues. The CDR3 loop reads CASSADIKQYF. In nucleotides, the CDR3 is TGTGCCAGCAGCGCGGACATCAAACAGTACTTC.

This sequence joins TRBV10-1 and TRBJ2-2; weak D call: TRBD2 (5 bases). V was clipped by 7 bases and J by 0 bases, with 12 bases between them. The germline V gene has CDR1 WNHNN and CDR2 SYGVQD (reference sequence). The length of the CDR3 is 15 residues. In DNA form, the CDR3 reads TGCGCCAGCACACCCCCTAGCCCGAACACCGGGGAGCTGTTTTTT. Translated, it gives CASTPPSPNTGELFF.

The chain combines TRBV19 with TRBJ2-2; D gene uncertain. The germline gives CDR1 LNHDA, CDR2 SQIVND (reference sequence). The CDR3 is 16 amino acids. Trimming pared 9 bases from V and 0 bases from J, leaving 17 bases between. Here the CDR3 reads CARKSALRTNTGELFF. CDR3 sequence (DNA): TGTGCCAGAAAGAGCGCTCTTAGAACGAACACCGGGGAGCTGTTTTTT.

This sequence joins TRBV28 and TRBJ2-1; TRBD1 is a possible D gene (5 bases). V was clipped by 5 bases and J by 8 bases, with 10 bases between them. The CDR3 totals 12 residues. Germline V gives CDR1 MDHEN, CDR2 SYDVKM. Here the CDR3 DNA reads TGTGCCAGCAGTCCTCGACAGCATGAGCAGTTCTTC. It specifies CASSPRQHEQFF. The full variable domain, rest sourced from reference TRBV28 and TRBJ2-1, is DVKVTQSSRYLVKRTGEKVFLECVQDMDHENMFWYRQDPGLGLRLIYFSYDVKMKEKGDIPEGYSVSREKKERFSLILESASTNQTSMYLCASSPRQHEQFFGPGTRLTVL.